The entry below describes one T cell receptor beta chain. Its target is unknown. This may be a read error: a much more frequent sequence differs by one nucleotide. This sample is part of a study of T cell repertoires in aging, cancer and after chemotherapy. Study at large: Patients with glioblastoma brain tumors were sampled before and after temozolomide-based therapy.

Findings and caveats of the study: In cancer patients, declining TCR diversity with age involved lost richness and lost evenness. Across the chemotherapy interval, each cancer cohort showed higher median generation probability, suggesting thymic rebound. Age-matched healthy donors had significantly more diverse, less clonal blood TCR repertoires than untreated cancer patients.

Per germline, CDR1 SGHDT and CDR2 YYEEEE. The CDR3 length is 15 residues. TRB rearrangements spanning V, D and J were amplified using mixed TRB-A/B primers. TCRdb reprocessed the multiplex PCR reads via MiXCR and lists one record per CDR3 protein. Of under 2,500 distinct CDR3 sequences in the sample, approximately 35% were seen once. Peripheral blood genomic DNA, not sorted cells or RNA, was the template. The specimen was blood. The gene calls are TRBV5-6 and TRBJ1-6, with a possible D match to TRBD1 (6 bases). This clonotype was sampled from a human donor with a solid tumor. The CDR3 nucleotides are TGTGCCAGCAGCTTGGGGGGGGGCAAGGATTCACCCATCCACTTT. Encoded protein: CASSLGGGKDSPIHF. Supplemented by reference TRBV5-6 and TRBJ1-6, the full variable domain reads DAGVTQSPTHLIKTRGQQVTLRCSPKSGHDTVSWYQQALGQGPQFIFQYYEEEERQRGNFPDRFSGHQFPNYSSELNVNALLLGDSALYLCASSLGGGKDSPIHFGNGTRLTVT.